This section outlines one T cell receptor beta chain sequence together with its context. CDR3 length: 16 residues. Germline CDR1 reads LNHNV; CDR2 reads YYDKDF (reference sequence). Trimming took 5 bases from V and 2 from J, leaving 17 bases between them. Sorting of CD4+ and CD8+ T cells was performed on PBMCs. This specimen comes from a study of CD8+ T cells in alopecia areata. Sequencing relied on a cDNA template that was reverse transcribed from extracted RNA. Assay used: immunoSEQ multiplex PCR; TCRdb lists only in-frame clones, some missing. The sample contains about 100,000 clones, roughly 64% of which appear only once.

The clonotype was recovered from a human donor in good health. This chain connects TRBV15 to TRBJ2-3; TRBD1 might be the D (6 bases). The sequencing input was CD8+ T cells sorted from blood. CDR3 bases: TGTGCCACCAGCGGTAGGTCAGGGGTAGACACAGATACGCAGTATTTT. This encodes CATSGRSGVDTDTQYF.